Each of the 22 T cell receptor beta chains below was sequenced from the same sample in a study of blood T cell repertoires in COVID-19. The repertoire was sequenced with immunoSEQ multiplex PCR; TCRdb's copy has only in-frame clones and lacks some. Here the sample spans fewer than 450,000 clones, over 80% being singletons. Sequences were obtained from peripheral blood. Receptors were obtained from a woman aged 45-65 years with COVID-19, enrolled during active disease.

This clone was seen once. The chain recombines TRBV7-2 with TRBJ2-7; 8 nucleotides line up with TRBD2. CDR1 and CDR2 (germline): SGHTA, FQGNSA. The CDR3 has 15 residues. The J segment lost 0 bases and the V segment lost 5 bases, leaving 6 bases of the junction unmatched. The CDR3 protein is CASSQSSGPSYEQYF. Written as DNA, the CDR3 is TGTGCCAGCAGCCAATCTAGCGGGCCCTCCTACGAGCAGTACTTC.

This clone was counted once. This chain links TRBV18 with TRBJ1-3, with D uncertain. V lost 0 bases to trimming and J lost 0 bases, with 9 bases between them. Germline values: CDR1 KGHSH, CDR2 LQKENI. This CDR3 comprises 16 residues. CDR3 coding DNA: TGTGCCAGCTCACCACCGGGCGTCCTCTCTGGAAACACCATATATTTT. This translates into CASSPPGVLSGNTIYF.

This clone was seen just once. V gene TRBV9 combines with J gene TRBJ2-2; D is undetermined. The CDR3 runs 16 residues. Germline V gene lookup returns CDR1 SGDLS and CDR2 YYNGEE. V lost 3 bases, J lost 6 bases, and 18 bases lay in between. This CDR3 reads CASSGNTIPGSGELFF. The CDR3 DNA is TGTGCCAGCAGCGGTAATACTATCCCCGGTTCCGGGGAGCTGTTTTTT.

The CDR3 DNA reads TGTGCCAGCAGTTCCGGACAGGAGACTAACTATGGCTACACCTTC. This translates into CASSSGQETNYGYTF. The chain joins TRBV27 to TRBJ1-2, with 7 positions matching TRBD1. Unmatched junction bases numbered 5, after V lost 4 bases and J lost 0 bases. The CDR3 spans 15 residues. Germline V CDR1 and CDR2: MNHEY, SMNVEV (reference sequence).

V usage is TRBV11-1 and J usage is TRBJ2-7; the D is unclear. The CDR3 runs 13 residues. The germline V gene encodes CDR1 SGHAT and CDR2 FQDESV (reference sequence). Trimming removed 5 bases from V and 3 bases from J, with 11 bases in between. The CDR3 sequence is CASSRETGYEQYF. CDR3 nucleotide sequence: TGTGCCAGCAGCCGCGAAACCGGCTACGAGCAGTACTTC.

The CDR3 region is CASRRQGQETQYF. CDR3 sequence (DNA): TGTGCCAGTAGGAGACAGGGGCAAGAGACCCAGTACTTC. The chain carries TRBV19 and TRBJ2-5; 8 bases fit TRBD1. V gave up 6 bases and J gave up 2 bases; unmatched junction bases: 2. Germline values: CDR1 LNHDA, CDR2 SQIVND (reference sequence). This CDR3 spans 13 amino acids.

The chain recombines TRBV12-3 or TRBV12-4 with TRBJ2-7; TRBD1 agrees at 10 bases. V lost 6 bases, J lost 4 bases, and 3 bases stayed unmatched. The CDR3 runs to 13 residues. The DNA of the CDR3 is TGTGCCAGCAGGACAGGGGGCTGGTACGAGCAGTACTTC. Translating it yields CASRTGGWYEQYF.

The CDR3 sequence is CASSVGTGNGNTIYF. The CDR3, as DNA: TGTGCCAGCAGCGTCGGGACAGGGAACGGAAACACCATATATTTT. The rearrangement links TRBV7-3 to TRBJ1-3; 9 bases fit TRBD1. Germline values: CDR1 SGHTA, CDR2 FQGTGA. V was pared by 5 bases and J by 4 bases, with 6 bases of the junction left unmatched. This CDR3 has 15 amino acids.

The chain links TRBV7-2 to TRBJ2-3; TRBD2 agrees at 12 bases. From germline, CDR1 is SGHTA and CDR2 FQGNSA. The ends lost 5 bases at V and 3 bases at J; junction bases unmatched: 12. This CDR3 region has 18 residues. CDR3 bases: TGTGCCAGCAGCCGGCCGACTAGCGGGAGTTGGGAGACAGATACGCAGTATTTT. Encoded protein: CASSRPTSGSWETDTQYF.

This chain links TRBV5-1 with TRBJ2-2, with D possibly TRBD2 on 6 matching bases. V lost 1 base and J lost 4, with 14 bases in between. This CDR3 is built from 16 residues. Germline CDR1 SGHRS, CDR2 YFSETQ. The CDR3 spells CASSLLSSVLTGELFF. The CDR3 DNA sequence: TGCGCCAGCAGCTTGTTGTCTAGCGTCCTCACCGGGGAGCTGTTTTTT.

In this sample, this clone turned up once. The CDR3 DNA reads TGTGCCAGCAGCTTTGGGGGGGTTCTGGCCAAAAACATTCAGTACTTC. Encoded protein: CASSFGGVLAKNIQYF. The chain carries TRBV7-9 and TRBJ2-4, with TRBD2 identical over 7 bases. The J segment lost 1 base and the V segment lost 3 bases, leaving 6 bases of the junction unmatched. Germline V gives CDR1 SEHNR, CDR2 FQNEAQ (reference sequence). The CDR3 has 16 residues.

The chain has TRBV25-1 and TRBJ2-5, with 8 bases fitting TRBD1. Germline trimming cut 5 bases from V and 4 bases from J; bases unmatched to any gene: 6. The germline V gene has CDR1 MGHDK and CDR2 SYGVNS. The CDR3 contains 14 residues. The CDR3, as DNA: TGTGCCAGCAGTAACCCAGGGGGCGGAGAGACCCAGTACTTC. Its protein is CASSNPGGGETQYF.

The rearrangement joins TRBV5-1 to TRBJ2-5; D perhaps matches TRBD1 (6 bases). Trimming removed 5 bases from V and 0 bases from J, with 14 bases in between. This CDR3 has 15 residues. Per the germline V gene, CDR1 is SGHRS and CDR2 is YFSETQ. The CDR3 loop is CASRGATGNQETQYF. The CDR3 DNA is TGCGCCAGCAGGGGAGCCACAGGGAACCAAGAGACCCAGTACTTC.

V usage is TRBV21-1 and J usage is TRBJ2-7; no check of the table's D call, TRBD2, against the DNA was made. TRBV21-1 is tagged as a pseudogene. This CDR3 region has 14 residues. CDR3 in DNA: TGTGCCAGCAGCAAAGCGAGCACCGACTACGAGCAGTACTTC. It is translated as CASSKASTDYEQYF.

The rearrangement joins TRBV5-5 to TRBJ1-2; D is perhaps TRBD1 (5 bases). Per the germline V gene, CDR1 is SGHKS and CDR2 is YYEKEE (reference sequence). V was trimmed by 4 bases and J by 2 bases, leaving 12 bases between them. The CDR3 consists of 14 residues. Here the CDR3 DNA reads TGTGCCAGCAGCCCCGGGGGGGGGAACTATGGCTACACCTTC. Translating it yields CASSPGGGNYGYTF.

Turning to this clone: The sample contains more than one DNA sequence encoding this CDR3. The chain employs TRBV5-1 and TRBJ1-4; 7 bases line up with TRBD1. The CDR3 totals 15 residues. The J segment lost 0 bases and the V segment lost 3 bases, leaving 2 bases of the junction unmatched. Germline V gene data show CDR1 as SGHRS and CDR2 as YFSETQ. In DNA form, the CDR3 reads TGCGCCAGCAGCTCTCAGGGGGCAACTAATGAAAAACTGTTTTTT. Protein product: CASSSQGATNEKLFF.

The V and J genes are TRBV6-4 and TRBJ2-1; 7 bases are shared with TRBD1. The CDR3 length is 15 residues. Trimming removed 3 bases from V and 8 bases from J; junction bases left unmatched: 10. Germline V lookup: CDR1 MRHNA, CDR2 SNTAGT. CDR3 amino acids: CASSERQGWFDEQFF. The CDR3 region has the DNA TGTGCCAGCAGTGAGCGACAGGGATGGTTCGATGAGCAGTTCTTC.

This chain's CDR3 is CAWKLNRVGYTF. The CDR3, as DNA: TGTGCCTGGAAACTCAACAGGGTCGGCTACACCTTC. The gene calls are TRBV30 and TRBJ1-2, with D perhaps matching TRBD1 (6 bases). V was pared by 4 bases and J by 8 bases, with 14 bases between. The V gene's germline CDR1 is GTSNPN and CDR2 SVGIG (reference sequence). This CDR3 has 12 residues.

J is TRBJ2-3 and V is TRBV5-1; 7 bases align to TRBD1. This CDR3 spans 15 amino acids. The germline V gene has CDR1 SGHRS and CDR2 YFSETQ. V trimming: 2 bases; J trimming: 0 bases; junction bases outside the gene matches: 3. The CDR3 sequence: CASSLQGFSTDTQYF. The CDR3 nucleotides read TGCGCCAGCAGCTTACAGGGGTTCAGCACAGATACGCAGTATTTT.

Comments on this clone: The sample contains more than one DNA sequence encoding this CDR3. V gene TRBV30 combines with J gene TRBJ1-2; no firm D call. CDR1 is GTSNPN, CDR2 SVGIG, per germline (reference sequence). V shed 2 bases and J shed 0 bases, with 4 bases lying between them. CDR3 length equals 12 residues. The CDR3 bases are TGTGCCTGGAGTACAGCTAACTATGGCTACACCTTC. Encoded protein: CAWSTANYGYTF.

The J gene is TRBJ1-2, the V gene TRBV11-2, with D perhaps TRBD1 (6 bases). The V end was cut by 4 bases, the J end by 4 bases, with 10 bases between. The length of the CDR3 is 13 residues. Germline loops: CDR1 SGHAT, CDR2 FQNNGV. The CDR3, as DNA: TGTGCCAGCAGCTCCAACAGGGTCTATGGCTACACCTTC. Encoded protein: CASSSNRVYGYTF.

This sequence joins TRBV19 and TRBJ1-4; 8 bases align to TRBD1. This CDR3 has 15 amino acids. Germline CDR1 and CDR2: LNHDA and SQIVND (reference sequence). The junction had 11 bases not matched to a gene; V was cut back by 6 bases and J by 8 bases. The CDR3 reads CASSHLGGQVEKLFF. CDR3 sequence (DNA): TGTGCCAGTAGCCATCTGGGGGGACAGGTGGAAAAACTGTTTTTT.